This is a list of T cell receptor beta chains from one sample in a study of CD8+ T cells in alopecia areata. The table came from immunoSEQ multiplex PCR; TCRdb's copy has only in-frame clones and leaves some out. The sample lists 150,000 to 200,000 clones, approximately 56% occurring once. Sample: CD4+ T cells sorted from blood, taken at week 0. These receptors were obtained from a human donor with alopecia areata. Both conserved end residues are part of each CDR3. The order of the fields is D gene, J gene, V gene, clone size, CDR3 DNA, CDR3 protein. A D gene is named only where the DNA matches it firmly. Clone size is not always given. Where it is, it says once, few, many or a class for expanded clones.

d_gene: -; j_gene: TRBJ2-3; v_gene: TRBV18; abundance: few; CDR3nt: TGTGCCAGCTCACTCAATATGGAAGCAGATACGCAGTATTTT; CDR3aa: CASSLNMEADTQYF
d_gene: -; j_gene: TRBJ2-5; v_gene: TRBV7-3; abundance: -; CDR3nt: TGTGCCAGCAGCTTGACGGGGGCCCGGGAGACCCAGTACTTC; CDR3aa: CASSLTGARETQYF
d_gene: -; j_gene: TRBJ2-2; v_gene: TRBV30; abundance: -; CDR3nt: TGTGCCTGGAGTGTCAACTACCCGAACACCGGGGAGCTGTTTTTT; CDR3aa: CAWSVNYPNTGELFF
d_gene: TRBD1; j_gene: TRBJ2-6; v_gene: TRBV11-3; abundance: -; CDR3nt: TGTGCCAGCAGCTTCTTAGGGGGCCAGTCTGGGGCCAACGTCCTGACTTTC; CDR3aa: CASSFLGGQSGANVLTF
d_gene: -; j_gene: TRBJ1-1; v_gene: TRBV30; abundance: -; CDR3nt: TGTGCCTGGACCGGACAGCCTAACACTGAAGCTTTCTTT; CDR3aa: CAWTGQPNTEAFF
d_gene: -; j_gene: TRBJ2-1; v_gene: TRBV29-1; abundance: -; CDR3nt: TGCAGCGTTGGCGTAAGGGGCAATGAGCAGTTCTTC; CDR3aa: CSVGVRGNEQFF
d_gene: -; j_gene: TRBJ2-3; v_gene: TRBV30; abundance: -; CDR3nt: TGTGCCTGGAGTCCGGGACGGGCCTCTAATACGCAGTATTTT; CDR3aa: CAWSPGRASNTQYF
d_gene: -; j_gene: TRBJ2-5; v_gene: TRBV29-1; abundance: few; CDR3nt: TGCAGCGTCGCTCGGGGGGCAAAAGAGACCCAGTACTTC; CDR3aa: CSVARGAKETQYF
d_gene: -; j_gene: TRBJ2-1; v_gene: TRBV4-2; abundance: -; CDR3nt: TGTGCCAGCAGCCGGGGGTCCGGCAATGAGCAGTTCTTC; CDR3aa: CASSRGSGNEQFF
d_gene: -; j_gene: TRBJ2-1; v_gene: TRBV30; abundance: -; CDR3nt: TGTGCCTGGAGTCGTCAGGGGGGGCCTGACAATGAGCAGTTCTTC; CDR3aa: CAWSRQGGPDNEQFF
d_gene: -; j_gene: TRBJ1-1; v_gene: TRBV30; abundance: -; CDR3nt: TGTGCCTGGAGGAAATTCTGGGGGCAGAACACTGAAGCTTTCTTT; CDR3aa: CAWRKFWGQNTEAFF
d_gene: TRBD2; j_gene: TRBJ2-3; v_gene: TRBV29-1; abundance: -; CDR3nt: TGCAGCGTACAAAGACTAGCGGCCACAGATACGCAGTATTTT; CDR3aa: CSVQRLAATDTQYF
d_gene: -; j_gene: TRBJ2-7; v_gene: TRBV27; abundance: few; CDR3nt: TGTGCCAGCAGATTAGGAGTGACCTCCTACGAGCAGTACTTC; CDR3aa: CASRLGVTSYEQYF
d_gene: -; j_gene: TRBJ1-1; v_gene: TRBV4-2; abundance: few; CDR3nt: TGTGCCAGCAGCCAAGACCTTACCGGGACAAAGAACACTGAAGCTTTCTTT; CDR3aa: CASSQDLTGTKNTEAFF
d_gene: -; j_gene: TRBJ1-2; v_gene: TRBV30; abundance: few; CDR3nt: TGTGCCAGTAGGTTAGGGGGTGGCTACACCTTC; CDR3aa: CASRLGGGYTF
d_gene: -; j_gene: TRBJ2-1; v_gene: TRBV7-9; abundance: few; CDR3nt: TGTGCCAGCAGCTCCGAATATGGTGAGCAGTTCTTC; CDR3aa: CASSSEYGEQFF
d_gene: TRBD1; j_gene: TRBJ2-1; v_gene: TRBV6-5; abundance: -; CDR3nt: TGTGCCAGCAGCTCCTCGGGACAGTCCTACAATGAGCAGTTCTTC; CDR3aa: CASSSSGQSYNEQFF
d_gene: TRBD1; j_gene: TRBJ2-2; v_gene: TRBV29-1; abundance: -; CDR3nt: TGCAGCGTGGAAGAACCGGGACAGGGGGCGCCCGGGGAGCTGTTTTTT; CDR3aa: CSVEEPGQGAPGELFF
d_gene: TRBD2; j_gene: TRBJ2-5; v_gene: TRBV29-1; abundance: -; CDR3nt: TGCAGCGTCGTACTAGCGGGACGTTGGGCCCAGTACTTC; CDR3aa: CSVVLAGRWAQYF
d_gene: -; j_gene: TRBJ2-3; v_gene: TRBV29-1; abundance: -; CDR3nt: TGCAGCGTTGACCCTAGAGCGCCGGGGACCGGCACAGATACGCAGTATTTT; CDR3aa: CSVDPRAPGTGTDTQYF
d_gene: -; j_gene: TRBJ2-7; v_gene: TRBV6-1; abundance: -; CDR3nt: TGTGCCAGCAGTGAAGGTCCAAGGGGGACCTACGAGCAGTACTTC; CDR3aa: CASSEGPRGTYEQYF
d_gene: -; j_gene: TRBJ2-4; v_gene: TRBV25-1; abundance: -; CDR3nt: TGTGCCAGCAGTGAACAAAACATTCAGTACTTC; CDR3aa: CASSEQNIQYF
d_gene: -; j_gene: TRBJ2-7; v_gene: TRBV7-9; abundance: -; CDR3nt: TGTGCCAGCAGCTCAGACTCGTATGGTGAGCAGTACTTC; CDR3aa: CASSSDSYGEQYF
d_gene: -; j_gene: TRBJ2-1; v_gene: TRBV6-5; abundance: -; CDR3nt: TGTGCCAGCAGTTACGGCAGAATTGAGTACAATGAGCAGTTCTTC; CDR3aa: CASSYGRIEYNEQFF
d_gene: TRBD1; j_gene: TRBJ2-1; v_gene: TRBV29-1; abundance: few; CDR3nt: TGCAGCGTTTTACAGGGGTACGATGAGCAGTTCTTC; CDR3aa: CSVLQGYDEQFF
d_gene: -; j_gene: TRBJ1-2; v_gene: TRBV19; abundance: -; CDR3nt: TGTGCCAGTAGTACCCACTATGGCTACACCTTC; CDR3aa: CASSTHYGYTF
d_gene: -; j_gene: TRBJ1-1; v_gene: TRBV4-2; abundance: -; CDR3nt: TGTGCCAGCAGCCAAGACTCAAAGAACACTGAAGCTTTCTTT; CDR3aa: CASSQDSKNTEAFF
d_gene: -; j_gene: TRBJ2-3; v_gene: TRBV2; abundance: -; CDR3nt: TGTGCCAGCAGTACCACAACAGATACGCAGTATTTT; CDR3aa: CASSTTTDTQYF
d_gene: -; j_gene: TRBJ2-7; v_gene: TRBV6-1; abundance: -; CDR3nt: TGTGCCAGCAGTGACCGGGACGGACCCTACGAGCAGTACTTC; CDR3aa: CASSDRDGPYEQYF
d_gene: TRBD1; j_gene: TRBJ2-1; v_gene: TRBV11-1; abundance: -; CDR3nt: TGTGCCAGCAGCTTAGCGCGAGGGGGCCTATCGGGTGAGCAGTTCTTC; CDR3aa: CASSLARGGLSGEQFF
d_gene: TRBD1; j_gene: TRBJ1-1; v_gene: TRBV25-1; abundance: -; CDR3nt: TGTGCCAGCCGACAGGGGGCGGGAACTGAAGCTTTCTTT; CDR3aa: CASRQGAGTEAFF
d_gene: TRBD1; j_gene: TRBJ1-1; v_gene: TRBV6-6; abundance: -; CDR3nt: TGTGCCAGCAGTTACGGTGGACAGGGCATAGGGGCTTTCTTT; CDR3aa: CASSYGGQGIGAFF
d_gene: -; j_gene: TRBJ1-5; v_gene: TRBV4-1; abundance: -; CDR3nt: TGCGCCAGCAGCCGAGGCCACCAGCATTTT; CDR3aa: CASSRGHQHF
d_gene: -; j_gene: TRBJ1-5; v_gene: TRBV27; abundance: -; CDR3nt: TGTGCCAGCAGTTTCGGGGGCGCCCCTAAAGGGAGACCCCAGCATTTT; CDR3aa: CASSFGGAPKGRPQHF
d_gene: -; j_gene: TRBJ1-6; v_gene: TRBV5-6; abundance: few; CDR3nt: TGTGCCAGCAGCTTATTTGGTTCCTCCTATAATTCACCCCTCCACTTT; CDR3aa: CASSLFGSSYNSPLHF
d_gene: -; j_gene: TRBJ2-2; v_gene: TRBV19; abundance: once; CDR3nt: TGTGCCACCACTAGCTATGGGAACACCGGGGAGCTGTTTTTT; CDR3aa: CATTSYGNTGELFF
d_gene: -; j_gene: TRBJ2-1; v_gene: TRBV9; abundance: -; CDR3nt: TGTGCCAGCAGCGTACAGACTAGTTTCAATGAGCAGTTCTTC; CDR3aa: CASSVQTSFNEQFF
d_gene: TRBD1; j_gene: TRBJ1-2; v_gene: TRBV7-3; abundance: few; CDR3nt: TGTGCCAGCAGCCCACCCCGTGGGGGGACAGGGGCTGGCTACACCTTC; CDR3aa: CASSPPRGGTGAGYTF
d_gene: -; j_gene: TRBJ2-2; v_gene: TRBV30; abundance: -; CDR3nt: TGTGCCTGGAGTTCTCAGGGTACCGGGGAGCTGTTTTTT; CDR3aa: CAWSSQGTGELFF
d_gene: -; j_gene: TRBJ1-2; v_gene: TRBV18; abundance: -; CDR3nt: TGTGCCAGCTCACCACAGTCAACAGATTATGGCTACACCTTC; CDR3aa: CASSPQSTDYGYTF
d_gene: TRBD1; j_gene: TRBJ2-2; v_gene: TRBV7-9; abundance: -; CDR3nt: TGTGCCAGCAACATTGGACAGGGTGACACCGGGGAGCTGTTTTTT; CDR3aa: CASNIGQGDTGELFF
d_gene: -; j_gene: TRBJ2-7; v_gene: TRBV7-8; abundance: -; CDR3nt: TGTGCCAGCAGCCAGCAGATGACCTACGAGCAGTACTTC; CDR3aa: CASSQQMTYEQYF
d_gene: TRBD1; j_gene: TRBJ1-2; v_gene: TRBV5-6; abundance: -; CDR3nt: TGTGCCAGCAGCCTACCGACAGGGGGCTATGGCTACACCTTC; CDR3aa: CASSLPTGGYGYTF
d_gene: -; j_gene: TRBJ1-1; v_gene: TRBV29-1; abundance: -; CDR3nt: TGCAGCGGAGCGGGACACTTGAACACTGAAGCTTTCTTT; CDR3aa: CSGAGHLNTEAFF
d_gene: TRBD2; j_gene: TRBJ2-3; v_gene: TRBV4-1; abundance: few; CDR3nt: TGCGCCAGCAGCCAAGTGGCGGGACTAGCGTATAGCACAGATACGCAGTATTTT; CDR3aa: CASSQVAGLAYSTDTQYF
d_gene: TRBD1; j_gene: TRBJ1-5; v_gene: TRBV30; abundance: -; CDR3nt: TGTGCCTGGAGTAAAGGGGGCCTGGGCAATCAGCCCCAGCATTTT; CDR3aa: CAWSKGGLGNQPQHF
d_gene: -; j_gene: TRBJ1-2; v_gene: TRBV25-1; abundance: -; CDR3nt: TGTGCCAGCAGTGCAGAGGACGGTCCATATGGCTACACCTTC; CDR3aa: CASSAEDGPYGYTF
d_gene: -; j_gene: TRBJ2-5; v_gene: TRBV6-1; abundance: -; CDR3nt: TGTGCCAGCAATACATACCAAGAGACCCAGTACTTC; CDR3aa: CASNTYQETQYF